The T cell receptor beta chain described here comes from a study of early T cells in non-severe SARS-CoV-2 infection. Points from the study as a whole: Sequences matched to VDJdb favored anti-spike CD8 responses, while private and CD4 specificities were missed.

The CDR3 sequence is 15 residues long. Trimming took 7 bases from V and 9 from J; bases not matched to a gene: 9. Germline CDR1 MNHEY, CDR2 SVGEGT. This clonotype has a handful of counts. Its antigen remains unidentified. Individual cDNA molecules were tagged with unique molecular identifiers, the study reported. A single record per CDR3 protein comes from TCRdb applying MiXCR to the 5' RACE reads. The table lists 100,000 or so distinct CDR3 sequences, around 13% of them singletons, with about 6.2% in the top ten. Material: whole blood. The TCR sequence derives from an adult who was a healthcare worker with PCR-confirmed SARS-CoV-2 infection or an uninfected control (not recorded which). The V gene is TRBV6-2 or TRBV6-3, the J gene TRBJ2-1, with 13 positions matching TRBD2. CDR3 residues: CASTRLAGGRSEQFF. The CDR3 DNA reads TGTGCCAGCACCCGACTAGCGGGAGGAAGGAGTGAGCAGTTCTTC.